This TCR beta chain stems from a study of blood T cell repertoires in COVID-19. Study details: Donors in the United States, Italy and Spain gave samples during acute or convalescent COVID-19. T cells, B-cell-depleted T cells, or PBMCs provided the cDNA or gDNA that served as material.

The CDR3 runs 16 residues. Germline-derived CDR1 and CDR2 are SGHAT and FQNNGV. Trimming left V 0 bases short and J 0 bases short, with 9 bases between. The authors' processing: Reference gene primer amplification gave nucleated cell count estimates. Some clones are missing from TCRdb's copy, which holds only in-frame ones; the method was immunoSEQ multiplex PCR. V and J calls and clone size are given by that table; D and trimming were obtained from the DNA. This sample has more than 80,000 clones; over 60% occur once, and the top ten carry 20%. The V call is TRBV11-2, the J call TRBJ1-3, with unresolved D. Sequenced input: peripheral blood. This clonotype originated in a woman of 80 years or more with active or convalescent COVID-19. CDR3: CASSLDWSGSGNTIYF. CDR3 bases: TGTGCCAGCAGCTTAGATTGGTCAGGCTCTGGAAACACCATATATTTT.